This paragraph covers one T cell receptor beta chain sequence. The antigen it recognizes is unknown. No per-base quality is available; no much larger clone lies one base away. The data belong to a study of blood T cell repertoires in COVID-19 (TCRdb year 2020). General notes on the study: The collaborator samples originated in the United States, Italy and Spain and spanned the acute and convalescent phases of COVID-19. The prospective study material was composed of cDNA or gDNA derived from T cells, B-cell-depleted T cells, or PBMCs. Deeply sampled blood TCRbeta repertoires from subjects exposed to, actively infected with, or recovered from COVID-19 were included in the dataset. A freely available public database, intended as a resource for researchers studying the immune response to SARS-CoV-2, is where the repertoires were released. The samples were drawn from the first 160 participants of the ongoing ImmuneRACE study and from 1,254 subjects provided by 6 global collaborators. Nearly every sample came with metadata listing a de-identified subject ID, COVID-19 status, age in years and sex. Where available, HLA class I and class II types were obtained from metadata supplied by the sample provider rather than from assay-based typing.

Paper-wide results and their limitations: How much clinical and demographic metadata was included differed by source and by participant, and the metadata was provided uncurated.

CDR3 length: 15 amino acids, cysteine to phenylalanine. Only the CDR3 DNA is retained, 45 bases long and in frame from the first base. For CDR1 and CDR2, the germline V gene (reference sequence) lists LNHDA and SQIVND. Germline trimming: 7 bases from V, 1 base from J; junction bases outside gene matches: 3. The immunoSEQ Assay, a bias-controlled multiplex PCR, was used to amplify TCRbeta CDR3 regions from genomic DNA. In the paper's pipeline: The number of nucleated cells in each sample was estimated from the amplification of reference gene primers within the assay. To quantify the absolute abundance of each unique TCRbeta CDR3 rearrangement, sequence reads were collapsed and filtered. For each sample, productive Simpson clonality was calculated by taking the square root of Simpson's diversity index across productive rearrangements. Imported from immuneACCESS, the table was reduced by TCRdb to in-frame sequences with V and J called. These copies leave out some clones; in studies compared against another copy, an unresolved V gene accounts for under half, and the cause of the remainder is not known. V and J calls and clone size are those listed in that table; D and trimming were worked out from the DNA. Counted in this sample were about 63,000 clones; approximately 88% of them appeared once. More than 4% of the sample belongs to the ten largest clones.

Whole blood was collected in K2EDTA tubes by collaborating institutions according to the institutions' own protocols. For TCRbeta analysis, collaborators shipped samples in one of three forms: frozen whole blood, isolated PBMCs, or DNA extracted from either of those sample types. Sequences were obtained from peripheral blood. The source of this sequence is a human donor in a cohort sampled during active COVID-19. Recombination connected TRBV19 to TRBJ2-2; 10 nucleotides in the junction match TRBD2. In nucleotides, the sequence is TGTGCCAGTAATCGACTAGCGGGGAACACCGGGGAGCTGTTTTTT. Its amino acids are CASNRLAGNTGELFF.